These 10 T cell receptor beta chains came from one sample sequenced in a study of cytomegalovirus exposure and HLA in healthy donors. PCR was performed using 60 Vbeta and 13 Jbeta primers. The method was immunoSEQ multiplex PCR; TCRdb's version includes in-frame clones alone and lacks a portion of them. Of roughly 120,000 clones listed, under 90% were seen once; the top ten hold under 4%. The sample was PBMCs. These receptors were obtained from a woman in her 30s in good health and CMV-seronegative.

The rearrangement uses TRBV5-4 and TRBJ2-7; 7 bases map to TRBD1. This CDR3 comprises 15 residues. V was clipped by 4 bases and J by 5 bases; unmatched bases: 12. The germline V gene encodes CDR1 SGHNT and CDR2 YYREEE (reference sequence). The CDR3 region has the DNA TGTGCCAGCAGCCTCCTAGGGGGCGCGGGCAACGAGCAGTACTTC. Amino acid sequence: CASSLLGGAGNEQYF.

The chain couples TRBV6-5 to TRBJ2-5; 7 nucleotides match TRBD2. In germline, CDR1 is MNHEY, CDR2 SVGAGI. The J segment lost 5 bases and the V segment lost 2 bases, leaving 5 bases of the junction unmatched. This CDR3 has 14 residues. This CDR3 reads CASSYAGVPETQYF. CDR3 DNA sequence: TGTGCCAGCAGTTACGCGGGAGTCCCCGAGACCCAGTACTTC.

This clone appeared once. The chain combines TRBV9 with TRBJ2-2; possible D gene TRBD2, 5 bases. The CDR3 has 16 residues. Between the trimmed V and J ends, which lost 4 bases and 3 bases, there was a span of 16 bases. Per the germline V gene, CDR1 is SGDLS and CDR2 is YYNGEE. The CDR3, as DNA: TGTGCCAGCAGCCCCCGACTAAGGGCAGACACCGGGGAGCTGTTTTTT. Amino acids: CASSPRLRADTGELFF.

The chain couples TRBV7-9 to TRBJ2-1; maybe TRBD1 (5 bases). Germline CDR1 and CDR2: SEHNR and FQNEAQ (reference sequence). Between the trimmed V and J ends, which lost 1 base and 4 bases, there was a span of 11 bases. This CDR3 region has 15 residues. CDR3 nucleotide sequence: TGTGCCAGCAGCTTAGGGGCAGGGATGTACAATGAGCAGTTCTTC. Translating it yields CASSLGAGMYNEQFF.

The CDR3 loop reads CASSQGSGSYNEQFF. The CDR3 DNA reads as TGTGCCAGCAGCCAAGGTAGCGGCTCCTACAATGAGCAGTTCTTC. This chain uses TRBV4-2 with TRBJ2-1; perhaps TRBD2 as D (6 bases). V was trimmed by 1 base and J by 0 bases, leaving 7 bases between them. From germline, CDR1 is LGHNA and CDR2 YNFKEQ. This CDR3 comprises 15 residues.

This clone is a singleton in its sample. The rearrangement links TRBV7-9 to TRBJ1-1, with unresolved D. This CDR3 spans 14 amino acids. The V end lost 7 bases, the J end lost 2 bases, and 14 bases lay between the germline ends. The germline V gene has CDR1 SEHNR and CDR2 FQNEAQ (reference sequence). The DNA for the CDR3 is TGTGCCAGCATACCAAAGGAGGGCAACACTGAAGCTTTCTTT. This codes for CASIPKEGNTEAFF.

The gene calls are TRBV4-3 and TRBJ2-5; D may be TRBD1 (6 bases). The J call may not be correct, given that the DNA end is closer to TRBJ2-7. CDR1 and CDR2 (germline): LGHNA, YSLEER. CDR3 size: 14 residues. The CDR3 loop is CASSQGQGSYEQYF. CDR3 bases: TGCGCCAGCAGCCAAGGGCAGGGGTCCTACGAGCAGTACTTC.

This clone was observed a single time. The rearrangement joins TRBV7-2 to TRBJ2-5; the D gene is possibly TRBD2 (5 bases). CDR1 and CDR2 from the germline V gene are SGHTA and FQGNSA. Trimming pared 1 base from V and 1 base from J, leaving 13 bases between. The CDR3 extends over 16 amino acids. Here the CDR3 reads CASSLGGGLIQETQYF. The CDR3 bases are TGTGCCAGCAGCTTAGGAGGCGGGTTAATCCAAGAGACCCAGTACTTC.

This chain connects TRBV5-8 to TRBJ2-7; a weak D match, TRBD2 (6 bases). With 5 bases removed from V and 1 base from J, the gap between germline ends came to 16 bases. The CDR3 spans 15 residues. Germline V gene sequence: CDR1 SGHTS, CDR2 YDEGEE. CDR3 bases: TGTGCCAGCAGAAGTGGGGCCGCGGGGTCCTACGAGCAGTACTTC. Translating it yields CASRSGAAGSYEQYF.

The chain employs TRBV6-1 and TRBJ2-1; D is perhaps TRBD2 (6 bases). Germline assignment: CDR1 MNHNS and CDR2 SASEGT. The CDR3 loop spans 15 amino acids. V shed 4 bases and J shed 10 bases, with 20 bases lying between them. CDR3 in amino acids: CASSGGSGTRGEQFF. CDR3 DNA sequence: TGTGCCAGCAGTGGAGGTAGCGGTACACGCGGAGAGCAGTTCTTC.